The sample holds a few counts of the clone carrying this T cell receptor beta chain. The sample originates from a study of shared clonotypes between healthy human individuals. Assay execution proceeded at the deep level. Clones were read by immunoSEQ multiplex PCR, and TCRdb kept only the in-frame ones, dropping some. This sample has over a million clones, with 60% to 80% found just once. Sequencing used memory CD4+ T cells sorted from blood. Noted subset: CD45RA-negative fraction. The receptor was derived from a man younger than 35 in good health.

CDR3 sequence: CASSQEESSGRASTGELFF. For the CDR3, the DNA is TGCGCCAGCAGCCAAGAGGAGAGTAGCGGGAGGGCGAGCACCGGGGAGCTGTTTTTT. This chain joins TRBV4-1 and TRBJ2-2; 11 positions match TRBD2. V gave up 0 bases and J gave up 4 bases; unmatched junction bases: 10. The germline CDR1 and CDR2 sequences are MGHRA and YSYEKL. This CDR3 spans 19 amino acids.